The 14 T cell receptor beta chains given below trace back to one sample, sequenced in a study of T cell repertoires in cytomegalovirus infection. Using its own MiXCR run on the reads, TCRdb lists one record per CDR3 protein. The data show about 180,000 distinct CDR3 sequences, roughly an eighth seen once. Sequencing was done on a sample of PBMCs. The receptor set was obtained from a human donor in good health (CMV status not recorded). Some clones in this sample may be carry-over from other donors' samples.

This clonotype came up a few times. The J gene is TRBJ2-7, the V gene TRBV5-4; D is perhaps TRBD1 (5 bases). Trimming cost V 6 bases and J 0 bases, with 16 bases left between them. Germline V CDR1 and CDR2: SGHNT, YYREEE (reference sequence). The CDR3 spans 15 residues. CDR3 region: CASNIKGLGSYEQYF. Written as DNA, the CDR3 is TGTGCCAGCAACATTAAGGGGCTTGGCTCCTACGAGCAGTACTTC.

The chain carries TRBV20-1 and TRBJ1-5; 8 positions match TRBD1. The germline V gene encodes CDR1 DFQATT and CDR2 SNEGSKA (reference sequence). J gave up 6 bases and V 3 bases, and 10 bases lay outside the gene matches. The CDR3 has 15 amino acids. CDR3 in DNA: TGCAGTGCTAGGGGGGCAGGGGGCCGAGGTCAGCCCCAGCATTTT. Its translation is CSARGAGGRGQPQHF.

This clonotype was counted ten times or more. The J gene is TRBJ2-2, the V gene TRBV7-2, with TRBD2 matching 16 bases. V was clipped by 2 bases and J by 6 bases; unmatched bases: 6. CDR1 SGHTA and CDR2 FQGNSA come from the germline V gene. This CDR3 region has 18 residues. The CDR3 bases are TGTGCCAGCAGCTTAATATTAGGGACTAGCGGGAGGGCCGGGGAGCTGTTTTTT. Translation: CASSLILGTSGRAGELFF. Combining the CDR3 with reference TRBV7-2 and TRBJ2-2 gives the whole variable domain GAGVSQSPSNKVTEKGKDVELRCDPISGHTALYWYRQSLGQGLEFLIYFQGNSAPDKSGLPSDRFSAERTGGSVSTLTIQRTQQEDSAVYLCASSLILGTSGRAGELFFGEGSRLTVL.

This clonotype came up many times. Written as DNA, the CDR3 is TGTGCCAGCGCTCCCCACAGGGCCGGTGGCTACACCTTC. This encodes CASAPHRAGGYTF. The genes are TRBV7-3 and TRBJ1-2, with D maybe TRBD1 (6 bases). The ends were cut back, 8 bases at V and 7 bases at J, with 17 bases in the middle. The germline CDR1 and CDR2 sequences are SGHTA and FQGTGA. The CDR3 has 13 residues. The whole variable domain, filled in from reference TRBV7-3 and TRBJ1-2, reads GAGVSQTPSNKVTEKGKYVELRCDPISGHTALYWYRQSLGQGPEFLIYFQGTGAADDSGLPNDRFFAVRPEGSVSTLKIQRTERGDSAVYLCASAPHRAGGYTFGSGTRLTVV.

This clonotype was seen many times. The chain uses TRBV27 and TRBJ1-1; possible D gene TRBD1, 5 bases. The CDR3 runs 14 residues. CDR1 MNHEY and CDR2 SMNVEV come from the germline V gene (reference sequence). Trimming stripped 4 bases from V and 3 bases from J, with 12 bases between. The CDR3 region is CASSSPGAYTEAFF. CDR3 bases: TGTGCCAGCAGTTCCCCCGGGGCGTACACTGAAGCTTTCTTT.

This clonotype was seen many times. The chain has TRBV7-9 and TRBJ2-5; TRBD2 is a possible D gene (6 bases). V was clipped by 3 bases and J by 4 bases, with 15 bases between them. The CDR3 is 15 residues long. Germline loops: CDR1 SEHNR, CDR2 FQNEAQ (reference sequence). The CDR3 DNA reads as TGTGCCAGCAGCTTTCGACTAGGAGCGGGAGAGACCCAGTACTTC. Translating gives CASSFRLGAGETQYF.

The genes are TRBV4-2 and TRBJ2-2; D might be TRBD2 (5 bases). Trimming removed 0 bases from V and 6 bases from J, with 17 bases in between. The germline CDR1 and CDR2 sequences are LGHNA and YNFKEQ. This CDR3 is 17 amino acids long. The chain's CDR3 is CASSQDPRVSAPGELFF. The CDR3 DNA sequence: TGTGCCAGCAGCCAAGATCCGAGGGTTTCGGCTCCCGGGGAGCTGTTTTTT.

The V and J genes are TRBV5-1 and TRBJ1-6, with D tentatively TRBD1 (5 bases). This CDR3 region has 17 residues. Germline V gives CDR1 SGHRS, CDR2 YFSETQ. V lost 0 bases and J lost 10, with 20 bases in between. This CDR3 is CASSLGRTGQLGSPLHF. The CDR3 nucleotides are TGCGCCAGCAGCTTGGGTCGGACCGGACAATTGGGGTCACCCCTCCACTTT.

This clonotype was counted only a few times. The genes are TRBV27 and TRBJ1-5; weak D call: TRBD1 (5 bases). Germline assignment: CDR1 MNHEY and CDR2 SMNVEV (reference sequence). The ends were cut back, 2 bases at V and 4 bases at J, with 12 bases in the middle. This CDR3 region has 15 residues. The CDR3 nucleotides read TGTGCCAGCAGTTTAGGTGGTTCAGGGAATCAGCCCCAGCATTTT. It specifies CASSLGGSGNQPQHF.

This clonotype came up many times. J is TRBJ2-6 and V is TRBV7-2; D not resolved. The V and J ends lost 2 bases and 0 bases respectively, with 23 bases between them. Per germline, CDR1 SGHTA and CDR2 FQGNSA. The CDR3 contains 21 residues. The CDR3 loop is CASSLRFLYGQFISGANVLTF. As DNA, the CDR3 is TGTGCCAGCAGCTTACGGTTTTTATACGGGCAATTCATCTCTGGGGCCAACGTCCTGACTTTC. The full variable domain, with the rest looked up from reference TRBV7-2 and TRBJ2-6, is GAGVSQSPSNKVTEKGKDVELRCDPISGHTALYWYRQSLGQGLEFLIYFQGNSAPDKSGLPSDRFSAERTGGSVSTLTIQRTQQEDSAVYLCASSLRFLYGQFISGANVLTFGAGSRLTVL.

The rearrangement joins TRBV28 to TRBJ1-1; TRBD1 matches 7 bases. The CDR3 totals 17 residues. Unmatched junction bases numbered 11, after V lost 3 bases and J lost 1 base. CDR1 MDHEN and CDR2 SYDVKM come from the germline V gene. In DNA, the CDR3 is TGTGCCAGCAGTTTCATCACAGGGGCGGGGAGGAACACTGAAGCTTTCTTT. This encodes CASSFITGAGRNTEAFF.

This clonotype was found many times. V is TRBV28 and J is TRBJ1-6; TRBD1 matches at 8 bases. The CDR3 spans 16 residues. Germline loops: CDR1 MDHEN, CDR2 SYDVKM. V lost 6 bases, J lost 7 bases, and 11 bases stayed unmatched. CDR3 DNA sequence: TGTGCCAGCAGACCCAAGGGGACAGGCGGGAATTCACCCCTCCACTTT. This sequence encodes CASRPKGTGGNSPLHF.

The J gene is TRBJ2-1, the V gene TRBV6-6; 10 nucleotides match TRBD1. Germline assignment: CDR1 MNHNY and CDR2 SVGAGI (reference sequence). After removal of 2 bases from V and 2 bases from J, the junction contained 3 bases not matched to a gene. CDR3 length: 16 residues. The CDR3 bases are TGTGCCAGCAGTTACGGGGACAGGGGTACCTACAATGAGCAGTTCTTC. Translating gives CASSYGDRGTYNEQFF.

This clonotype has a handful of counts. The chain employs TRBV7-9 and TRBJ1-2; tentatively, D is TRBD1 (5 bases). Looked up from germline, CDR1 is SEHNR and CDR2 is FQNEAQ (reference sequence). Trimming removed 5 bases at V and 7 bases at J, with 20 bases between. The CDR3 is 15 residues long. This chain's CDR3 is CASSNRDRGRLGYTF. The CDR3 DNA is TGTGCCAGCAGCAACCGGGACCGGGGCCGGCTTGGCTACACCTTC.